The 24 T cell receptor beta chains below were found in one sample sequenced in a study of identical twins. A single record per CDR3 protein comes from TCRdb applying MiXCR to the 5' RACE reads. The sample shows roughly 500,000 distinct CDR3 sequences, approximately 22% of them seen only once. A further study also used this sample, focusing on T cells expressing NK-cell markers.

What was sequenced was CD4+ T cells sorted from blood. Receptors were obtained from a woman in her late teens or twenties in good health.

This clonotype was picked up a small number of times. V and J are TRBV6-2 or TRBV6-3 and TRBJ2-1; 7 bases are a match to TRBD1. This CDR3 has 14 amino acids. V was pared by 11 bases and J by 1 base, with 8 bases of the junction left unmatched. The germline V gene encodes CDR1 MNHEY and CDR2 SVGEGT. CDR3 nucleotide sequence: TGTGCCTCACGCCGGGACAGATCCTACAATGAGCAGTTCTTC. Amino acid sequence: CASRRDRSYNEQFF.

The V gene is TRBV12-3 or TRBV12-4, the J gene TRBJ2-2; D is unclear. The V end was cut by 3 bases, the J end by 9 bases, with 8 bases between. The length of the CDR3 is 12 residues. The CDR3 loop is CASSFHSWELFF. In DNA, the CDR3 is TGTGCCAGCAGTTTCCACTCTTGGGAGCTGTTTTTT.

This chain links TRBV29-1 with TRBJ2-3; D gene uncertain. Per germline, CDR1 SQVTM and CDR2 ANQGSEA. V was clipped by 5 bases and J by 6 bases, with 9 bases between them. The CDR3 spans 11 residues. Written as DNA, the CDR3 is TGCAGCGTTACCCCGTTGGATACGCAGTATTTT. It encodes CSVTPLDTQYF.

This clonotype came up a few times. V gene TRBV11-2 combines with J gene TRBJ2-7; 8 bases align to TRBD1. CDR3 size: 18 residues. With 5 bases clipped from V and 3 bases from J, the junction kept 18 bases outside the gene matches. Germline V gene lookup returns CDR1 SGHAT and CDR2 FQNNGV. In DNA, the CDR3 is TGTGCCAGCAGCCTTCGACCTCCGGCAGGGGGCACGAGCTACGAGCAGTACTTC. Translated, it gives CASSLRPPAGGTSYEQYF.

J is TRBJ2-3 and V is TRBV20-1; the match to TRBD2 covers 8 bases. CDR3 length: 14 amino acids. Germline values: CDR1 DFQATT, CDR2 SNEGSKA (reference sequence). V lost 7 bases to trimming and J lost 0 bases; unmatched junction nucleotides: 6. CDR3 sequence: CSGGSGGSTDTQYF. CDR3 nucleotide sequence: TGCAGTGGAGGAAGCGGGGGCAGCACAGATACGCAGTATTTT.

The rearrangement links TRBV25-1 to TRBJ2-1; the D gene is possibly TRBD1 (6 bases). The CDR3 runs 17 residues. V lost 9 bases, J lost 4 bases, and 25 bases lay in between. Germline CDR1 MGHDK, CDR2 SYGVNS. For the CDR3, the DNA is TGTGCCAGTCTTGGAGTCAGGGGAGTAGGGGTTTACAATGAGCAGTTCTTC. Residues: CASLGVRGVGVYNEQFF.

This CDR3 is CASSLAGVGEQYF. CDR3 DNA sequence: TGTGCCAGCAGCTTAGCGGGAGTAGGGGAGCAGTACTTC. The chain is built from TRBV7-2 and TRBJ2-7, with D tentatively TRBD2 (5 bases). Germline assignment: CDR1 SGHTA and CDR2 FQGNSA. The CDR3 sequence is 13 residues long. The V end was cut by 0 bases, the J end by 7 bases, with 10 bases between.

V is TRBV5-1 and J is TRBJ2-3, with unresolved D. This CDR3 spans 12 amino acids. Germline CDR1 reads SGHRS; CDR2 reads YFSETQ. V shed 4 bases and J shed 7 bases, with 10 bases lying between them. The CDR3: CASSNDGNTQYF. The CDR3 DNA sequence: TGCGCCAGCAGCAATGACGGTAATACGCAGTATTTT. Full variable domain (missing parts from reference TRBV5-1 and TRBJ2-3): KAGVTQTPRYLIKTRGQQVTLSCSPISGHRSVSWYQQTPGQGLQFLFEYFSETQRNKGNFPGRFSGRQFSNSRSEMNVSTLELGDSALYLCASSNDGNTQYFGPGTRLTVL.

The chain employs TRBV5-1 and TRBJ2-5, with D possibly being TRBD2 (6 bases). V shed 4 bases and J shed 2 bases, with 18 bases lying between them. This CDR3 has 16 amino acids. In germline, CDR1 is SGHRS, CDR2 YFSETQ. CDR3 bases: TGCGCCAGCAGCCTCATGTTGGCTAGCGTTCAAGAGACCCAGTACTTC. Translation: CASSLMLASVQETQYF.

The chain combines TRBV10-3 with TRBJ2-1, with D hard to call. V was clipped by 9 bases and J by 5 bases, with 35 bases between them. Germline V gene data show CDR1 as ENHRY and CDR2 as SYGVKD. The CDR3 has 20 residues. This CDR3 is CAIKVGVLQSEKDSNNEQFF. CDR3 bases: TGTGCCATTAAGGTTGGGGTTCTGCAGAGTGAGAAGGATTCCAACAATGAGCAGTTCTTC.

This clonotype has ten or more counts. The chain employs TRBV7-2 and TRBJ1-6, with D hard to call. The CDR3 is 15 residues long. From germline, CDR1 is SGHTA and CDR2 FQGNSA. V lost 1 base to trimming and J lost 3 bases, with 7 bases between them. The CDR3 region has the DNA TGTGCCAGCAGCTTAGTACTGCACTATAATTCACCCCTCCACTTT. It yields the protein CASSLVLHYNSPLHF.

This clonotype showed up just a few times. The chain couples TRBV29-1 to TRBJ2-1, with a possible D match to TRBD2 (6 bases). Germline V gene lookup returns CDR1 SQVTM and CDR2 ANQGSEA. V gave up 5 bases and J gave up 3 bases, with 23 bases separating them. This CDR3 comprises 17 residues. The CDR3 DNA reads as TGCAGCGTTATACTCCACGCGACCGGGGGTCACTACAATGAGCAGTTCTTC. Its protein is CSVILHATGGHYNEQFF.

This clonotype came up many times. V and J are TRBV5-1 and TRBJ1-5; D perhaps matches TRBD1 (5 bases). Germline CDR1 SGHRS, CDR2 YFSETQ. The length of the CDR3 is 16 residues. The ends were cut back, 0 bases at V and 2 bases at J, with 12 bases in the middle. The CDR3 is CASSLGGYSGNQPQHF. DNA for the CDR3: TGCGCCAGCAGCTTGGGGGGGTACAGTGGCAATCAGCCCCAGCATTTT.

The gene calls are TRBV25-1 and TRBJ2-7, with 12 positions matching TRBD2. The CDR3 covers 13 residues. CDR1 and CDR2 (germline): MGHDK, SYGVNS. V shed 10 bases, J shed 4 bases, and the junction held 5 bases outside the gene matches. The CDR3: CAISTSGGYEQYF. The CDR3, as DNA: TGTGCCATCTCGACTAGCGGGGGTTACGAGCAGTACTTC.

This chain uses TRBV12-3 or TRBV12-4 with TRBJ2-7; tentatively, D is TRBD2 (5 bases). Trimming took 7 bases from V and 11 from J, leaving 24 bases between them. The CDR3 extends over 14 amino acids. This CDR3 is CASKSLAANEQKYF. The CDR3 DNA is TGTGCCAGCAAATCCCTAGCAGCTAACGAGCAGAAGTACTTC.

V gene TRBV30 combines with J gene TRBJ1-5; 7 positions agree with TRBD1. V gave up 1 base and J gave up 0 bases; unmatched junction bases: 3. CDR3 length: 15 residues. The germline V gene encodes CDR1 GTSNPN and CDR2 SVGIG (reference sequence). The CDR3 loop is CAWSGDSYSNQPQHF. Here the CDR3 DNA reads TGTGCCTGGAGTGGGGACAGCTATAGCAATCAGCCCCAGCATTTT.

J is TRBJ2-2 and V is TRBV3-1, with a possible D match to TRBD1 (5 bases). Trimming stripped 9 bases from V and 6 bases from J, with 11 bases between. The CDR3 has 12 residues. The germline CDR1 and CDR2 sequences are LGHDT and YNNKEL (reference sequence). The CDR3 bases are TGTGCCAGTGCTGACAGTGCCGGGGAGCTGTTTTTT. Translating gives CASADSAGELFF.

This chain uses TRBV6-1 with TRBJ2-1; 8 nucleotides align to TRBD2. This CDR3 contains 15 residues. Per germline, CDR1 MNHNS and CDR2 SASEGT. V lost 6 bases to trimming and J lost 10 bases; unmatched junction nucleotides: 14. The CDR3 bases are TGTGCCAGCAGCCGGGGGGGGCTCACCACATCCGAGCAGTTCTTC. Amino acids: CASSRGGLTTSEQFF.

The rearrangement uses TRBV27 and TRBJ2-7; TRBD1 matches 9 bases. The CDR3 runs to 15 residues. CDR1 is MNHEY, CDR2 SMNVEV, per germline (reference sequence). Unmatched junction bases numbered 8, after V lost 2 bases and J lost 6 bases. The CDR3 region has the DNA TGTGCCAGCAGTTTAGAGGGGACAGGGTTGATCGAGCAGTACTTC. Protein product: CASSLEGTGLIEQYF.

The chain uses TRBV9 and TRBJ2-5; 12 bases align to TRBD2. Trimming took 3 bases from V and 5 from J; bases not matched to a gene: 8. The CDR3 is 16 amino acids. The germline CDR1 and CDR2 sequences are SGDLS and YYNGEE. The CDR3 nucleotides read TGTGCCAGCAGCGCCACTAGCGGGGGGCCTTGGGAGACCCAGTACTTC. This encodes CASSATSGGPWETQYF.

This clonotype was seen a handful of times. CDR3 residues: CASSRGMGSGTDTQYF. The CDR3, as DNA: TGCGCCAGCAGCCGAGGTATGGGGAGTGGCACAGATACGCAGTATTTT. This chain connects TRBV5-1 to TRBJ2-3; D perhaps matches TRBD2 (5 bases). The germline gives CDR1 SGHRS, CDR2 YFSETQ. This CDR3 region has 16 residues. V dropped 4 bases and J dropped 1 base, with 16 bases sitting between them. Variable domain in full (rest from reference TRBV5-1 and TRBJ2-3): KAGVTQTPRYLIKTRGQQVTLSCSPISGHRSVSWYQQTPGQGLQFLFEYFSETQRNKGNFPGRFSGRQFSNSRSEMNVSTLELGDSALYLCASSRGMGSGTDTQYFGPGTRLTVL.

A word on this clonotype: A read error may produce the germline difference seen at one junction end. V and J are TRBV7-2 and TRBJ1-6; D ambiguous. The germline V gene encodes CDR1 SGHTA and CDR2 FQGNSA. This CDR3 spans 14 amino acids. The CDR3 is CASSLGMVRSPLLF. Here the CDR3 DNA reads TGTGCCAGCAGCTTAGGCATGGTACGATCACCCCTCCTCTTT.

The chain employs TRBV12-3 or TRBV12-4 and TRBJ2-3, with TRBD2 matching over 15 bases. J lost 10 bases, V lost 6 bases, and 8 bases had no gene match. There are 15 residues in the CDR3. The CDR3 loop reads CASRPGLAGGWAQYF. CDR3 nucleotides: TGTGCCAGCAGACCGGGACTAGCGGGGGGTTGGGCGCAGTATTTT.

The CDR3 DNA follows: TGTGCCAGCAGCCAAAATTCAGGGGGAATGATGGAGGAGACCCAGTACTTC. This translates into CASSQNSGGMMEETQYF. The gene calls are TRBV3-1 and TRBJ2-5, with 7 bases that match TRBD1. The CDR3 loop spans 17 amino acids. V lost 2 bases and J lost 5; bases outside the gene matches: 14. CDR1 is LGHDT, CDR2 YNNKEL, per germline (reference sequence).